This T cell receptor (beta chain) derives from a study of technical replicates of blood from four donors. Clones were sequenced by immunoSEQ multiplex PCR, and TCRdb holds only the in-frame ones, with some missing. The sample lists 75,000 to 90,000 clones, 80% to 95% occurring once. The specimen sequenced was T cells isolated from PBMCs. The clonotype originates from a human donor in good health.

The CDR3 region has the DNA TGTGCCAGCTCCCGGGGAGACTTAATGAGGAACACTGAAGCTTTCTTT. Translating it yields CASSRGDLMRNTEAFF. The J gene is TRBJ1-1, the V gene TRBV18, with no clear D. Germline values: CDR1 KGHSH, CDR2 LQKENI. CDR3 length: 16 amino acids. V lost 6 bases and J 1 base, leaving 18 bases between the germline ends.